This T cell receptor (beta chain) was captured by sequencing in a study of OX40 agonist ivuxolimab in advanced cancers. Study-level findings and limits: Clonal expansion was seen in CD4+ and CD8+ blood T cells by week 6 at 0.1 to 3.0 mg/kg. Not determined was the antigen specificity of the expanded peripheral T cells.

Regarding this clone: Its antigen remains unidentified.

Clones were read by immunoSEQ multiplex PCR, and TCRdb kept only the in-frame ones, dropping some. The profile covers some 82,000 clones, with 90% to 95% appearing a single time and roughly 9.6% taken by the ten largest. This sequence originates from an adult with an advanced solid tumor such as melanoma, head and neck, liver or kidney cancer. This specimen consisted of CD4+ or CD8+ T cells sorted from blood, obtained in a trial of the OX40 agonist ivuxolimab.

CDR3 amino acids: CASSERHNTGELFF. The CDR3 DNA is TGTGCCAGCAGTGAGAGACATAACACCGGGGAGCTGTTTTTT. The chain carries TRBV6-1 and TRBJ2-2; no reliable D call. Trimming left V 3 bases short and J 2 bases short, with 7 bases between. The CDR3 spans 14 residues. Germline-derived CDR1 and CDR2 are MNHNS and SASEGT.